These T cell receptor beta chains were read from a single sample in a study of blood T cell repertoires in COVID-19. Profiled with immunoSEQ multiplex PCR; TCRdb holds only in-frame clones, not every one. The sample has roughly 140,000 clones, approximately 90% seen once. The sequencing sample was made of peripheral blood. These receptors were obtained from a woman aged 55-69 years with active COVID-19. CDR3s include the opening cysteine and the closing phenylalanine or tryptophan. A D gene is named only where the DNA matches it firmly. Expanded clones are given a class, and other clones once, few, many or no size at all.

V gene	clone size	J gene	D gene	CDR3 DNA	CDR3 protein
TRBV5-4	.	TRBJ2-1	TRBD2	TGTGCCAGCAGCTTGGGGGGCGGGAGGGCCCTCTACAATGAGCAGTTCTTC	CASSLGGGRALYNEQFF
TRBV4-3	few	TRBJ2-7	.	TGCGCCAGCAGCCAAGATAAACAGGGCTACGAGCAGTACTTC	CASSQDKQGYEQYF
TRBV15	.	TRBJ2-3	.	TGTGCCACCAGCGCAGTAATTCGCACAGATACGCAGTATTTT	CATSAVIRTDTQYF
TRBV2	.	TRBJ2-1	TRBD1	TGTGCCAGCAATCCCGGACAGGGTTACAATGAGCAGTTCTTC	CASNPGQGYNEQFF
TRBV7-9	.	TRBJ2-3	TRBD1	TGTGCCAGCAGCCGGACAGGGGACACAGATACGCAGTATTTT	CASSRTGDTDTQYF
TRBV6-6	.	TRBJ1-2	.	TGTGCCAGCAGACCCGGGTCTCCGGGAGGTAACTATGGCTACACCTTC	CASRPGSPGGNYGYTF
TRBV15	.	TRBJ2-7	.	TGTGCCACCAGCAAGAGCGGAAACTACGAGCAGTACTTC	CATSKSGNYEQYF
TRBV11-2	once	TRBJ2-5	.	TGTGCCAGCAGTCGCGGCGGCGCGGAAGAGACCCAGTACTTC	CASSRGGAEETQYF
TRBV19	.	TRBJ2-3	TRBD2	TGTGCCAGTAGTATTTCGGGTCTAGCGGGATTAATTAGCACAGATACGCAGTATTTT	CASSISGLAGLISTDTQYF
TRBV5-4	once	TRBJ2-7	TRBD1	TGTGCCAGCAGTCCGGGGACAGGAGACTCCTACGAGCAGTACTTC	CASSPGTGDSYEQYF
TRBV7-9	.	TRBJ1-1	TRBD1	TGTGCCAGCAGCCTCGCGACAGGGGGGGATAACACTGAAGCTTTCTTT	CASSLATGGDNTEAFF
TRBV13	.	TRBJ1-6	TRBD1	TGTGCCAGCAGCCCTACGACAGGGGGTTTAGCTTCACCCCTCCACTTT	CASSPTTGGLASPLHF
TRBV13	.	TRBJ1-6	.	TGTGCCAGCAGCTTATTAGGGGGTGGCTCCTATAATTCACCCCTCCACTTT	CASSLLGGGSYNSPLHF
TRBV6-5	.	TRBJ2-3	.	TGTGCCAGCTCGTTTTCGGGACATTGGTATTTT	CASSFSGHWYF
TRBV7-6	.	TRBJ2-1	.	TGTGCCAGCAGCCAGGGACATAACAATGAGCAGTTCTTC	CASSQGHNNEQFF
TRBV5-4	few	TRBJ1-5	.	TGTGCCAGCAGCTTGGGAGGATATAGCAATCAGCCCCAGCATTTT	CASSLGGYSNQPQHF
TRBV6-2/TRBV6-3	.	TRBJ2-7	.	TGTGCCAGCAGTTACGGCTTCGAGCAGTACTTC	CASSYGFEQYF
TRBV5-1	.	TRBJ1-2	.	TGCGCCAGCAGCTGGTCGACAGTCCGCTATGGCTACACCTTC	CASSWSTVRYGYTF
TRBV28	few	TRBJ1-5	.	TGTGCCATCAAAGGGCCGCGGGGCAATCAGCCCCAGCATTTT	CAIKGPRGNQPQHF
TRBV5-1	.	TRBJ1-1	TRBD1	TGCGCCAGCAGCTTGTCAGGACAGGAGAACACTGAAGCTTTCTTT	CASSLSGQENTEAFF
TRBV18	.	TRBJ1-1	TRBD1	TGTGCCAGCTCACCACTCAGGGGGCTGAGTGGGAACACTGAAGCTTTCTTT	CASSPLRGLSGNTEAFF
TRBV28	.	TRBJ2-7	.	TGTGCCAGCAGAGGTCCTACAGGGTGGTCCTACGAGCAGTACTTC	CASRGPTGWSYEQYF
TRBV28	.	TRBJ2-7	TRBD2	TGTGCCAGCAGGCGGGGACTAGCGGCACTCTACGAGCAGTACTTC	CASRRGLAALYEQYF
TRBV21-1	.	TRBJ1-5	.	TGTGCCAGCAGCAAAAGGACAGATTTCCCCCCCCAGCATTTT	CASSKRTDFPPQHF
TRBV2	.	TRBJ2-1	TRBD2	TGTGCCAGCAGTGAAGTTCGGCTAGCGGGAGGCAACAATGAGCAGTTCTTC	CASSEVRLAGGNNEQFF
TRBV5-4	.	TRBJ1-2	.	TGTGCCAGCAGCATACAGGGTGGCTATGGCTACACCTTC	CASSIQGGYGYTF
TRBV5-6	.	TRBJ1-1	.	TGTGCCAGCAGCTCCGAGGGGGTTTCGAACACTGAAGCTTTCTTT	CASSSEGVSNTEAFF
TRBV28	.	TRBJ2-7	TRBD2	TGTGCCAGCCTAGCGGAGGCCCCACTCGAGCAGTACTTC	CASLAEAPLEQYF
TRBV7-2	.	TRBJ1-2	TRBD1	TGTGCCAGCAGCACGCAGGGGGCTAACTATGGCTACACCTTC	CASSTQGANYGYTF
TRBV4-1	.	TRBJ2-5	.	TGCGCCAGCAGCCAACCCACCCATGGGGCCAAAGAGACCCAGTACTTC	CASSQPTHGAKETQYF
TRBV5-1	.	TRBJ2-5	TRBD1	TGCGCCAGCAAACAGGGGGGAGAGACCCAGTACTTC	CASKQGGETQYF
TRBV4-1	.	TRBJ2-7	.	TGCGCCAGCAGCCCGCAGGGGGGCCCGGGGGAGCAGTACTTC	CASSPQGGPGEQYF
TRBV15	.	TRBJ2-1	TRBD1	TGTGCCACCAGCGATAGGGGGCCTATTTACAATGAGCAGTTCTTC	CATSDRGPIYNEQFF
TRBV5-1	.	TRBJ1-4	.	TGCGCCAGCAGATCGGGACTGATTGAAAAACTGTTTTTT	CASRSGLIEKLFF
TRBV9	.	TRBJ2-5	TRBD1	TGTGCCAGCAGCGTATTAGGGGGCAACCAAGAGACCCAGTACTTC	CASSVLGGNQETQYF